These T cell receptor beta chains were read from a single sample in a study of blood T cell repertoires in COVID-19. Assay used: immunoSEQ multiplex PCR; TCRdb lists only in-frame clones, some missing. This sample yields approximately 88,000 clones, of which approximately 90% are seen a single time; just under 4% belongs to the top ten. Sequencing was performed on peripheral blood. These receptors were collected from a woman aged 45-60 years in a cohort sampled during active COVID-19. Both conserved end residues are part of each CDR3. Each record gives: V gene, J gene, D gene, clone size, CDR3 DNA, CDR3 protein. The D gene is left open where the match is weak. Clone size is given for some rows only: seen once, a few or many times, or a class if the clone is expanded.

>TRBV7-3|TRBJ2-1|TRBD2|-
TGTGCCAGCAGCTTAGATGGGACTAGCGTCAATGAGCAGTTCTTC
CASSLDGTSVNEQFF
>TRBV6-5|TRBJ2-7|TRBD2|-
TGTGCCAGCAGTCGAGGACTAGCGGGAACCTACGAGCAGTACTTC
CASSRGLAGTYEQYF
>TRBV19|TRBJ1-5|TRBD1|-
TGTGCCAGTAGTATAGTGACAGGGCGGGGAAGTCAGCCCCAGCATTTT
CASSIVTGRGSQPQHF
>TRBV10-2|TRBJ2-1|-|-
TGCGCCAGCAGCGGTTCGTCGGGTCTGAATGAGCAGTTCTTC
CASSGSSGLNEQFF
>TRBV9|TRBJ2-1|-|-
TGTGCCAGCAGCTCCAGCGGGACATATTACAATGAGCAGTTCTTC
CASSSSGTYYNEQFF
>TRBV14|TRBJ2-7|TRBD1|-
TGTGCCAGCAGCCATCGAAGACCCCAGGGGGCCTACGAGCAGTACTTC
CASSHRRPQGAYEQYF
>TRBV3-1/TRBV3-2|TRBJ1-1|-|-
TGTGCCAGCAGTCACAGGGACCTTGGGACTGAAGCTTTCTTT
CASSHRDLGTEAFF
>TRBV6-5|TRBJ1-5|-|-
TGTGCCAGCTGTACGACACGGTCGAGCAATCAGCCCCAGCATTTT
CASCTTRSSNQPQHF
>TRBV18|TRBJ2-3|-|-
TGTGCCAGCTCACCAATGGGGCTAACAGATACGCAGTATTTT
CASSPMGLTDTQYF
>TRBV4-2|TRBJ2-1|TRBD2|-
TGTGCCAGCAGCCAAGAACGTTCGGGCGGGAGTTCGTTCAATGAGCAGTTCTTC
CASSQERSGGSSFNEQFF
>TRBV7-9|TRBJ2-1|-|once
TGTGCCAGCAGCTCCCGACAGGCCTCCTACAATGAGCAGTTCTTC
CASSSRQASYNEQFF
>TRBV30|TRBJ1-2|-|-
TGTGCCTGGAGGCACCTCGACTACTATGGCTACACCTTC
CAWRHLDYYGYTF
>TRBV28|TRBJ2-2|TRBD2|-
TGTGCCACCCTTTATCGGGGGGTGTACACCGGGGAGCTGTTTTTT
CATLYRGVYTGELFF
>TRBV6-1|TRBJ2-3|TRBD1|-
TGTGCCAGCAGTGAAGCGAGGGGGCCGACAGATACGCAGTATTTT
CASSEARGPTDTQYF
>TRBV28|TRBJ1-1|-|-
TGTGCCAGCAGTTGGGCACCCATTCACATGAACACTGAAGCTTTCTTT
CASSWAPIHMNTEAFF
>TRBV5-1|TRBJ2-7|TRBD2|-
TGCGCCAGCAGCGCGCGTCGACCGGGACTAGCGGGAGAGGGGATATACGAGCAGTACTTC
CASSARRPGLAGEGIYEQYF
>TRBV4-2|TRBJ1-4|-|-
TGTGCCAGCAGCCAAGATAGGCAGGGACTTGAAAAACTGTTTTTT
CASSQDRQGLEKLFF
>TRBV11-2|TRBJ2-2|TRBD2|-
TGTGCCAGCAGCTCCAGCGGGACCCCGAACACCGGGGAGCTGTTTTTT
CASSSSGTPNTGELFF
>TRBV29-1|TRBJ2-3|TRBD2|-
TGCAGCGTCCAACCGGGACTAGCGGGACTAGATACGCAGTATTTT
CSVQPGLAGLDTQYF
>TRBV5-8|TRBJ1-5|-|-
TGTGCCAGCAGCTTGGGGAGGCCCACTAGCAATCAGCCCCAGCATTTT
CASSLGRPTSNQPQHF
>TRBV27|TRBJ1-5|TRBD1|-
TGTGCCAGCAGTTTACTCAGGGGGGCCGGGCCCCAGCATTTT
CASSLLRGAGPQHF
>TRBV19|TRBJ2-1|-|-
TGTGCCAGTAAGCCGGTCGGGGAGAGGGGGGAGCAGTTCTTC
CASKPVGERGEQFF
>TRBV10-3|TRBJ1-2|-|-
TGTGCCATCAGAAGGACAGACTATGGCTACACCTTC
CAIRRTDYGYTF
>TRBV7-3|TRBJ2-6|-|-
TGTGCCAGCAGCTTAGACGGGTACGCTGGGGCCAACGTCCTGACTTTC
CASSLDGYAGANVLTF
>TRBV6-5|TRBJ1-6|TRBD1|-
TGTGCCAGCAGAAGGGACAGCTATAATTCACCCCTCCACTTT
CASRRDSYNSPLHF
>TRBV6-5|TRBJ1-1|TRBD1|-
TGTGCCAGCAGGCCTAACAGGGGGAGGACTGAAGCTTTCTTT
CASRPNRGRTEAFF